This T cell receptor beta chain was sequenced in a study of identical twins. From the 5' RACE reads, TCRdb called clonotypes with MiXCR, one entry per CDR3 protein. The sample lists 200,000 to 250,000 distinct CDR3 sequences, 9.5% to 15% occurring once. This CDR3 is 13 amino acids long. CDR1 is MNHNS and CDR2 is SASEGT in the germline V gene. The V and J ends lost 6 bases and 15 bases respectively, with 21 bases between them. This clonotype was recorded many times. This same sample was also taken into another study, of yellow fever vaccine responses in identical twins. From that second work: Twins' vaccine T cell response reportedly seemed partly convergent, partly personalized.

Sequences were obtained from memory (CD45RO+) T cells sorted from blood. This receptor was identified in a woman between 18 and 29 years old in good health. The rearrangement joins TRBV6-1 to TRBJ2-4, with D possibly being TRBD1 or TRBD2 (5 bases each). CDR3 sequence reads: CASRRGPTDFTYF. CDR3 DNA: TGTGCCAGCAGGAGGGGTCCGACGGATTTTACGTACTTC.